This T cell receptor beta chain was recovered during a study of shared clonotypes between healthy human individuals. Findings of the study overall: Some clonotypes were shared by all four sorted-subset donors, while others were not shared. The non-shared ones had lower generation probabilities than the shared ones. Across a handful of donors, naive CD4 shared around 5%, naive CD8 around 4%, memory CD4 roughly 2.1%, memory CD8 around 0.36%.

Naive CD8 cells comprised CD45RO-negative, CCR7-positively selected cells, excluding terminally differentiated effector memory CD45RA+ cells. Free of recent acute infections or vaccinations, the donors were healthy HIV-negative adults. Among the donors, all were Caucasian adults who lived in Nashville, Tennessee. V lost 2 bases to trimming and J lost 4 bases; unmatched junction nucleotides: 4. The germline CDR1 and CDR2 sequences are MNHEY and SMNVEV (reference sequence). The CDR3 is 14 residues long. Only in-frame clones appear in the TCRdb table, and some are missing; sequencing was by immunoSEQ multiplex PCR. Among millions of clones, around 96% were seen once, and the ten largest hold 0.85% to 1.3%. Comments on this clone: As yet, its antigen is unknown. The same CDR3 can be traced to other DNA sequences in this sample.

This sequence originates from a man aged 18 to 29 in good health. The gene calls are TRBV27 and TRBJ2-7; 8 bases map to TRBD1. The sequenced material came from naive CD8+ T cells sorted from blood. CDR3 amino acids: CASSLRGQGYEQYF. In DNA, the CDR3 is TGTGCCAGCAGTTTACGCGGACAGGGTTACGAGCAGTACTTC.